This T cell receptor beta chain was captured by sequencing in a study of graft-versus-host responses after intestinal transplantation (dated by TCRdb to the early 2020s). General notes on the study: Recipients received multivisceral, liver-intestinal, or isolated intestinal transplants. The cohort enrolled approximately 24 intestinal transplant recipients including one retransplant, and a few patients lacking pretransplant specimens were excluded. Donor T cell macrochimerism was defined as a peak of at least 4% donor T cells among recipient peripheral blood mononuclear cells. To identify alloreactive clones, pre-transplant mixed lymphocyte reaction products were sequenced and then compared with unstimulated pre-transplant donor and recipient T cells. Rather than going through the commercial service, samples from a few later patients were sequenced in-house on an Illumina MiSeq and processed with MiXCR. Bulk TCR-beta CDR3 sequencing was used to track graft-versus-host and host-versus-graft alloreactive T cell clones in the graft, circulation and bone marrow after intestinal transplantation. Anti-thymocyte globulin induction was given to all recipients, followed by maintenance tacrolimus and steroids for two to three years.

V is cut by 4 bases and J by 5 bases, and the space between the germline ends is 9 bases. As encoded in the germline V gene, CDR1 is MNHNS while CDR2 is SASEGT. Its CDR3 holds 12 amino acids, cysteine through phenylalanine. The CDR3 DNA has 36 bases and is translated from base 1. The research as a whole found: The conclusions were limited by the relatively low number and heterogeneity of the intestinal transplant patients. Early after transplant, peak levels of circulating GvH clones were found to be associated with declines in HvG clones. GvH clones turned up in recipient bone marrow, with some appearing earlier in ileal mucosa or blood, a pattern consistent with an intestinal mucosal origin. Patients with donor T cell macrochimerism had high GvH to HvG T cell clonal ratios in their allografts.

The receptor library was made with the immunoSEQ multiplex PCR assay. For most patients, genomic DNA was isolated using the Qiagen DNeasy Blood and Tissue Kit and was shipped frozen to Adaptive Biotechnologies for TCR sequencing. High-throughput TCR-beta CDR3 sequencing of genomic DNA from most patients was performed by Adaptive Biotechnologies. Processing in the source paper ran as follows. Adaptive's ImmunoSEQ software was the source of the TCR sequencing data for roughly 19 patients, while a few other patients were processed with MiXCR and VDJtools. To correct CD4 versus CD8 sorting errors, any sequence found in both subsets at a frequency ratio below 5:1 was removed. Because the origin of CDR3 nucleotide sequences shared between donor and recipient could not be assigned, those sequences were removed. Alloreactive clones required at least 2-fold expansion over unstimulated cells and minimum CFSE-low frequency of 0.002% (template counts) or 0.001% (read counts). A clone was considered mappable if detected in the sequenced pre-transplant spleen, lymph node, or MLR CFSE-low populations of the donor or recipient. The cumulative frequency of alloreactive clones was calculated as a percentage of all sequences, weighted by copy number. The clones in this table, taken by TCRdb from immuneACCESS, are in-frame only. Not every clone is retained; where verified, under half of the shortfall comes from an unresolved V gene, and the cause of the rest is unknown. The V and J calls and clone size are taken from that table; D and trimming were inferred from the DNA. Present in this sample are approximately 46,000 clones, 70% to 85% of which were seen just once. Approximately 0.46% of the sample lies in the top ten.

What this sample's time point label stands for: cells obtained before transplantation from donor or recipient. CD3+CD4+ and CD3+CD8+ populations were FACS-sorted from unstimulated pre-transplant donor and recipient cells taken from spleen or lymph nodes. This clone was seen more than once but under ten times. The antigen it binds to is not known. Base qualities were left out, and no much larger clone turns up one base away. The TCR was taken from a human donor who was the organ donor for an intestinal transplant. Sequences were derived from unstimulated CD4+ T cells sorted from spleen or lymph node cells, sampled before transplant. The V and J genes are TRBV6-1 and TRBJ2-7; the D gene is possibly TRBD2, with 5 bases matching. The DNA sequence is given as TGTGCCAGCAGTGGATGGGAGAACGAGCAGTACTTC. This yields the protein CASSGWENEQYF.